These 25 T cell receptor beta chains originate from one sample sequenced in a study of blood T cell repertoires in COVID-19. Sequencing was performed with immunoSEQ multiplex PCR; in TCRdb, only in-frame clones are kept and a portion is missing. The table includes about 160,000 clones, more than 65% detected once. The material sequenced was PBMCs or T cells enriched from blood (not recorded which). These receptor sequences come from a woman in her 40s with acute COVID-19.

The chain uses TRBV5-1 and TRBJ2-3; 9 bases are a match to TRBD2. Germline lookup yields CDR1 SGHRS and CDR2 YFSETQ. J lost 0 bases, V lost 4 bases, and 21 bases had no gene match. The CDR3 has 21 amino acids. CDR3 in amino acids: CASSTPERASGILESTDTQYF. CDR3 DNA sequence: TGCGCCAGCAGCACCCCGGAGAGGGCTAGCGGGATTCTGGAAAGCACAGATACGCAGTATTTT.

The CDR3, as DNA: TGTGCCAGCAGTTACCCTACCTCTAGCGGCAGCAATGAGCAGTTCTTC. It codes for CASSYPTSSGSNEQFF. The chain uses TRBV6-5 and TRBJ2-1, with 7 bases lining up with TRBD2. There are 16 residues in the CDR3. V dropped 2 bases and J dropped 6; count of bases not matched to a gene: 10. Germline loops: CDR1 MNHEY, CDR2 SVGAGI.

The rearrangement links TRBV5-1 to TRBJ1-2; 8 positions agree with TRBD1. The germline CDR1 and CDR2 sequences are SGHRS and YFSETQ. The CDR3 loop spans 13 amino acids. V trimming: 4 bases; J trimming: 8 bases; junction bases outside the gene matches: 7. The CDR3 region has the DNA TGCGCCAGCAGCCGAGACAGGGGCCGGGGCTACACCTTC. It yields the protein CASSRDRGRGYTF. The full variable domain, in which reference TRBV5-1 and TRBJ1-2 provide the parts outside the CDR3, is KAGVTQTPRYLIKTRGQQVTLSCSPISGHRSVSWYQQTPGQGLQFLFEYFSETQRNKGNFPGRFSGRQFSNSRSEMNVSTLELGDSALYLCASSRDRGRGYTFGSGTRLTVV.

With regard to this clone: Other nucleotide sequences in the sample specify the same CDR3. The rearrangement joins TRBV3-1 (or the pseudogene TRBV3-2) to TRBJ2-3; unclear D gene. V dropped 1 base and J dropped 6 bases, with 5 bases sitting between them. This CDR3 is 12 amino acids long. Germline V gene data show CDR1 as LGHDT and CDR2 as YNNKEL (reference sequence). Here the CDR3 DNA reads TGTGCCAGCAGCCAAGTGGCTGATACGCAGTATTTT. This sequence encodes CASSQVADTQYF.

This sequence joins TRBV7-3 and TRBJ2-2; D perhaps matches TRBD2 (6 bases). The V end was cut by 0 bases, the J end by 4 bases, with 12 bases between. This CDR3 has 16 amino acids. The germline CDR1 and CDR2 sequences are SGHTA and FQGTGA. DNA for the CDR3: TGTGCCAGCAGCTTAACGGCGGGACTCTCCACCGGGGAGCTGTTTTTT. Its protein product is CASSLTAGLSTGELFF.

The rearrangement uses TRBV27 and TRBJ2-7; 7 nucleotides match TRBD1. The CDR3 length is 14 residues. Germline CDR1 and CDR2: MNHEY and SMNVEV (reference sequence). J lost 2 bases, V lost 6 bases, and 7 bases had no gene match. The CDR3 nucleotides read TGTGCCAGCAGCTATGGTGACAGGGCCTACGAGCAGTACTTC. It encodes CASSYGDRAYEQYF.

The chain uses TRBV7-6 and TRBJ2-7; 10 bases are shared with TRBD2. J lost 4 bases, V lost 5 bases, and 5 bases had no gene match. The CDR3 totals 14 residues. Germline-derived CDR1 and CDR2 are SGHVS and FNYEAQ. CDR3 DNA sequence: TGTGCCAGCAGCGCTTCTAGCGGGAGTTACGAGCAGTACTTC. Translating gives CASSASSGSYEQYF.

This chain connects TRBV9 to TRBJ2-1; 10 nucleotides agree with TRBD2. Germline CDR1 SGDLS, CDR2 YYNGEE. Trimming took 0 bases from V and 9 from J; bases not matched to a gene: 0. The CDR3 spans 13 residues. This chain's CDR3 is CASSVVAGGEQFF. The CDR3 nucleotides read TGTGCCAGCAGCGTAGTAGCGGGAGGTGAGCAGTTCTTC.

The V gene is TRBV7-3, the J gene TRBJ1-6; TRBD1 aligns across 7 bases. Per germline, CDR1 SGHTA and CDR2 FQGTGA. CDR3 length: 15 residues. V dropped 4 bases and J dropped 9; count of bases not matched to a gene: 9. The CDR3 bases are TGTGCCAGCAGCTCTTCGACAGGGCTAGGTTCACCCCTCCACTTT. Protein product: CASSSSTGLGSPLHF. Full variable domain (rest looked up from reference TRBV7-3 and TRBJ1-6): GAGVSQTPSNKVTEKGKYVELRCDPISGHTALYWYRQSLGQGPEFLIYFQGTGAADDSGLPNDRFFAVRPEGSVSTLKIQRTERGDSAVYLCASSSSTGLGSPLHFGNGTRLTVT.

The chain uses TRBV14 and TRBJ2-1, with a weak D call TRBD2 (5 bases). Germline loops: CDR1 SGHDN, CDR2 FVKESK. This CDR3 region has 16 residues. V lost 4 bases to trimming and J lost 7 bases, with 20 bases between them. CDR3 sequence reads: CASSPQGSPIYNEQFF. The CDR3 nucleotides are TGTGCCAGCAGCCCGCAAGGGAGTCCCATTTATAATGAGCAGTTCTTC.

This clone appeared a few times. The chain joins TRBV7-3 to TRBJ1-2; 9 bases are a match to TRBD1. Germline CDR1 SGHTA, CDR2 FQGTGA. V lost 5 bases, J lost 7 bases, and 5 bases stayed unmatched. The CDR3 consists of 13 residues. The CDR3 sequence is CASSLRDRAGYTF. CDR3 sequence (DNA): TGTGCCAGCAGCCTCCGGGACAGGGCTGGCTACACCTTC.

V is TRBV30 and J is TRBJ1-3, with D unresolved. CDR3 size: 12 residues. Germline V lookup: CDR1 GTSNPN, CDR2 SVGIG (reference sequence). With 2 bases removed from V and 4 bases from J, the gap between germline ends came to 6 bases. This chain's CDR3 is CAWSNRGNTIYF. For the CDR3, the DNA is TGTGCCTGGAGTAATAGAGGAAACACCATATATTTT.

The chain carries TRBV7-9 and TRBJ2-1, with 10 positions matching TRBD2. J gave up 10 bases and V 6 bases, and 12 bases lay outside the gene matches. Per the germline V gene, CDR1 is SEHNR and CDR2 is FQNEAQ (reference sequence). CDR3 length: 15 residues. The DNA of the CDR3 is TGTGCCAGCAGTCCAACTAGCGGGATTTTGGGGGAGCAGTTCTTC. Translation: CASSPTSGILGEQFF.

This rearrangement joins TRBV7-6 to TRBJ2-5; TRBD1 is a possible D gene (6 bases). Germline values: CDR1 SGHVS, CDR2 FNYEAQ. The ends were cut back, 0 bases at V and 4 bases at J, with 12 bases in the middle. The CDR3 is 15 amino acids. DNA of the CDR3: TGTGCCAGCAGCTTAGCGGTCGCCAGGGGAGAGACCCAGTACTTC. As protein: CASSLAVARGETQYF.

This clone was seen just once. This chain uses TRBV7-6 with TRBJ2-5, with TRBD2 as a possible D gene (5 bases). Germline loops: CDR1 SGHVS, CDR2 FNYEAQ. The CDR3 runs 17 residues. Trimming took off 5 bases at V and 5 bases at J, with 24 bases between the two ends. CDR3 nucleotide sequence: TGTGCCAGCAGCCCCCCCTGGGATGGGGAGATGCGGGAGACCCAGTACTTC. It yields the protein CASSPPWDGEMRETQYF. Variable domain in full (rest from reference TRBV7-6 and TRBJ2-5): GAGVSQSPRYKVTKRGQDVALRCDPISGHVSLYWYRQALGQGPEFLTYFNYEAQQDKSGLPNDRFSAERPEGSISTLTIQRTEQRDSAMYRCASSPPWDGEMRETQYFGPGTRLLVL.

For the CDR3, the DNA is TGCGCCAGCAGGCCCGGAGGGGCCGTAAACTATGGCTACACCTTC. Protein product: CASRPGGAVNYGYTF. The chain combines TRBV4-1 with TRBJ1-2; D is perhaps TRBD1 (5 bases). This CDR3 has 15 residues. Trimming left V 6 bases short and J 2 bases short, with 16 bases between. CDR1 and CDR2 (germline): MGHRA, YSYEKL.

V is TRBV9 and J is TRBJ2-1; D is possibly TRBD2 (5 bases). The germline gives CDR1 SGDLS, CDR2 YYNGEE. This CDR3 region has 14 residues. V dropped 0 bases and J dropped 6 bases, with 10 bases sitting between them. The CDR3 DNA is TGTGCCAGCAGCGTAGGGGAGATAATCAATGAGCAGTTCTTC. Its protein is CASSVGEIINEQFF.

This clone has just a few counts. This chain uses TRBV7-2 with TRBJ2-7; 8 bases are a match to TRBD2. V lost 3 bases and J lost 3; bases outside the gene matches: 7. The CDR3 loop spans 15 amino acids. CDR1 is SGHTA, CDR2 FQGNSA, per germline. CDR3 sequence: CASSFGSGIGYEQYF. The CDR3 coding sequence is TGTGCCAGCAGCTTCGGTAGCGGGATCGGCTACGAGCAGTACTTC.

The CDR3 DNA follows: TGCAGTCCCGCGACAGGCTACGAGCAGTACTTC. Translation gives CSPATGYEQYF. The V and J genes are TRBV20-1 and TRBJ2-7; possibly TRBD1 for D (6 bases). V was trimmed by 8 bases and J by 3 bases, leaving 11 bases between them. Germline loops: CDR1 DFQATT, CDR2 SNEGSKA (reference sequence). The CDR3 is 11 residues long.

CDR3 in amino acids: CASSQVRTAGYTF. CDR3 in DNA: TGTGCCAGCAGCCAAGTAAGGACTGCTGGCTACACCTTC. This chain uses TRBV3-1 (or the pseudogene TRBV3-2) with TRBJ1-2; D is undetermined. Trimming shortened V by 1 base and J by 7 bases, and 10 bases separated the two germline ends. CDR1 and CDR2 from the germline V gene are LGHDT and YNNKEL (reference sequence). This CDR3 is built from 13 residues.

The sample holds one count of this clone. This chain uses TRBV7-2 with TRBJ2-5, with D possibly TRBD2 on 6 matching bases. Deletions cut 3 bases from V and 0 bases from J, with 11 bases between. The length of the CDR3 is 15 residues. Germline V gene lookup returns CDR1 SGHTA and CDR2 FQGNSA. CDR3 loop: CASSLGGGNQETQYF. For the CDR3, the DNA is TGTGCCAGCAGCTTGGGGGGTGGTAACCAAGAGACCCAGTACTTC.

The V call is TRBV6-1, the J call TRBJ2-7, with 9 bases lining up with TRBD1. V lost 2 bases and J lost 7; bases outside the gene matches: 9. Germline values: CDR1 MNHNS, CDR2 SASEGT. The CDR3 runs 15 residues. The CDR3 region has the DNA TGTGCCAGCAGTGAATGGACAGGGGCTCGTCGGGAGCAGTACTTC. It codes for CASSEWTGARREQYF.

Regarding this clone: One junction end disagrees with the germline gene, perhaps due to a read error. This chain uses TRBV28 with TRBJ1-2, with a tentative D call TRBD1 (6 bases). Germline V gene lookup returns CDR1 MDHEN and CDR2 SYDVKM. The CDR3 contains 11 residues. CDR3 nucleotides: TGTGCCAGCAGTTCGAATCGACAGGCCCGCTTC. Its protein is CASSSNRQARF.

V is TRBV6-2 or TRBV6-3 and J is TRBJ1-5; a weak D match, TRBD1 (5 bases). Trimming took off 0 bases at V and 4 bases at J, with 13 bases between the two ends. CDR3 size: 16 residues. The germline CDR1 and CDR2 sequences are MNHEY and SVGEGT. Written as DNA, the CDR3 is TGTGCCAGCAGTTACTCGAGTCGGGGGAGAAATCAGCCCCAGCATTTT. Protein sequence: CASSYSSRGRNQPQHF.

The chain recombines TRBV19 with TRBJ2-3, with 11 bases lining up with TRBD1. V dropped 4 bases and J dropped 8; count of bases not matched to a gene: 14. The CDR3 spans 17 residues. The germline V gene has CDR1 LNHDA and CDR2 SQIVND (reference sequence). The CDR3 sequence: CASSSGQGAQPLGTQYF. CDR3 coding DNA: TGTGCCAGTAGTAGCGGACAGGGGGCGCAGCCTTTAGGTACGCAGTATTTT.